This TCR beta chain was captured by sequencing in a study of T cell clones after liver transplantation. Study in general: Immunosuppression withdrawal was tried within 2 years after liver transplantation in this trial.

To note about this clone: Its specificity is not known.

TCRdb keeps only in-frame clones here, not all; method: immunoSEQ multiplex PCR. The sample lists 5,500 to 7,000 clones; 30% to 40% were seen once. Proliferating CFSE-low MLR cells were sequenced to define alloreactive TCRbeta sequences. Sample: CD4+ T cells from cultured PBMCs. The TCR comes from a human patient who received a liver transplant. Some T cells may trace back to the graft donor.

The CDR3: CAHAGFSDSPLHF. CDR3 nucleotides: TGTGCCCACGCGGGGTTTTCAGATTCACCCCTCCACTTT. The gene calls are TRBV28 and TRBJ1-6; D not certain. The V gene lost 11 bases and the J gene lost 8 bases, with 16 bases spanning the gap. Germline V lookup: CDR1 MDHEN, CDR2 SYDVKM. There are 13 residues in the CDR3.